This T cell receptor (beta chain) was observed in a study of OX40 agonist ivuxolimab in advanced cancers. As for the study in general: One patient with hepatocellular carcinoma and two with cutaneous melanoma, three in all, had partial responses. Study-wide points: With doses of 0.1 to 3.0 mg/kg, CD4+ and CD8+ blood T cells had undergone clonal expansion by week 6.

As concerns this clone: What it binds is not known.

CDR1 is LNHDA, CDR2 SQIVND, per germline (reference sequence). Trimming took off 0 bases at V and 10 bases at J, with 15 bases between the two ends. This CDR3 is built from 14 residues. The protocol was immunoSEQ multiplex PCR, while the TCRdb copy is restricted to in-frame clones and leaves out a portion. The sample consists of fewer than 55,000 clones, roughly four fifths of them appearing once. The material was CD4+ or CD8+ T cells sorted from blood, obtained in a trial of the OX40 agonist ivuxolimab. This clonotype originated in an adult with an advanced solid tumor such as melanoma, head and neck, liver or kidney cancer. V usage is TRBV19 and J usage is TRBJ1-1, with a weak D call TRBD1 (5 bases). The CDR3 spells CASSIDSGTRRAFF. The CDR3 region has the DNA TGTGCCAGTAGTATAGATTCCGGGACCCGGCGAGCTTTCTTT.